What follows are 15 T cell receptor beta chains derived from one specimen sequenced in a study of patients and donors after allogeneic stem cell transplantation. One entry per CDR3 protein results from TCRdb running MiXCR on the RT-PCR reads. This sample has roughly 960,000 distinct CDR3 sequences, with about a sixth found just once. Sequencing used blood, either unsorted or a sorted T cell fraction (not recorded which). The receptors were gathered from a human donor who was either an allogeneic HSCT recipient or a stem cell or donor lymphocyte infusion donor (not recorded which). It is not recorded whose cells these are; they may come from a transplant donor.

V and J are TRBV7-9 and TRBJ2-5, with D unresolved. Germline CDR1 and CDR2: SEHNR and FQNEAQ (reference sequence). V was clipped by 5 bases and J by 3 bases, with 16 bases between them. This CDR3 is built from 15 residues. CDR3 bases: TGTGCCAGCAGCCCGAAGGGTGGCCTAGAAGAGACCCAGTACTTC. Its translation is CASSPKGGLEETQYF.

The CDR3 DNA sequence: TGTGCCACCACGGGGACCTCCTACGAGCAGTACTTC. Amino acid sequence: CATTGTSYEQYF. V and J are TRBV10-3 and TRBJ2-7; D may match TRBD1 or TRBD2 (5 bases each). Trimming left V 10 bases short and J 0 bases short, with 10 bases between. The CDR3 is made up of 12 amino acids. The germline gives CDR1 ENHRY, CDR2 SYGVKD.

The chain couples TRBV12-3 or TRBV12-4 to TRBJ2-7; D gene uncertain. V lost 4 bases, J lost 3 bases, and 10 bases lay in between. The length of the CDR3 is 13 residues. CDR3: CASSSGPHYEQYF. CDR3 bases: TGTGCCAGCAGTTCTGGGCCTCACTACGAGCAGTACTTC.

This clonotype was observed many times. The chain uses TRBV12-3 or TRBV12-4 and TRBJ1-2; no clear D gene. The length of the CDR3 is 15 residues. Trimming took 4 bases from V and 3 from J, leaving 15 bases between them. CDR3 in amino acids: CASSSRRGPDYGYTF. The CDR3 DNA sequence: TGTGCCAGCAGTTCCCGTCGAGGGCCGGACTATGGCTACACCTTC.

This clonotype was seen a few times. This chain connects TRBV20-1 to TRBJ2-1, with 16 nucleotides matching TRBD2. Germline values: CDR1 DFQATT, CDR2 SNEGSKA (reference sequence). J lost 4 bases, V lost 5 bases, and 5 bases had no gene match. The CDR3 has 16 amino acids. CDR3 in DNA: TGCAGTGCTCCGGGACTAGCGGGAGGGCCTTACAATGAGCAGTTCTTC. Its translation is CSAPGLAGGPYNEQFF.

The CDR3 bases are TGTGCCAGCAGGGGTGCAGTGAACACCGGGGAGCTGTTTTTT. This gives the protein CASRGAVNTGELFF. The chain recombines TRBV7-3 with TRBJ2-2; no firm D call. The germline V gene has CDR1 SGHTA and CDR2 FQGTGA. The CDR3 spans 14 residues. Trimming stripped 6 bases from V and 1 base from J, with 9 bases between.

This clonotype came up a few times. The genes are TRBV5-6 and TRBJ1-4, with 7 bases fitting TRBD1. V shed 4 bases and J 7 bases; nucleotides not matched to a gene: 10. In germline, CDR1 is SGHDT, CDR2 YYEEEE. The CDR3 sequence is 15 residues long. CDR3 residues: CASSEVQGKGEKLFF. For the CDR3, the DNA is TGTGCCAGCAGCGAAGTACAGGGGAAAGGTGAAAAACTGTTTTTT.

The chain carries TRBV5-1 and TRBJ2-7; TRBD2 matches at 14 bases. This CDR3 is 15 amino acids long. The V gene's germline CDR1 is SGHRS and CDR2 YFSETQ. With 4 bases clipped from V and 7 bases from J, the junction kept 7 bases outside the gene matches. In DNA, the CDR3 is TGCGCCAGCAGCCCCGGGACTAGCGGGAGTAATGAGCAGTACTTC. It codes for CASSPGTSGSNEQYF.

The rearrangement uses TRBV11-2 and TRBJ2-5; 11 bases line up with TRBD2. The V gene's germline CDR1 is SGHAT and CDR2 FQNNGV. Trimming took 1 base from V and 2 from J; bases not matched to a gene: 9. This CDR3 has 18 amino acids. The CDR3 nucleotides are TGTGCCAGCAGCTTAGGCGGGCTAGCGGGAGGACTTCAAGAGACCCAGTACTTC. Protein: CASSLGGLAGGLQETQYF.

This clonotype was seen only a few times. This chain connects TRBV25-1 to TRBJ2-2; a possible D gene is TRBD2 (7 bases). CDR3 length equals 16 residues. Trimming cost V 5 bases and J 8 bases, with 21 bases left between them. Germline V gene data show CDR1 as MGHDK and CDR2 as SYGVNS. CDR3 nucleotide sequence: TGTGCCAGCAGTCCGGAGGGAGGGAGGGGGAGAGGGGAGCTGTTTTTT. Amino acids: CASSPEGGRGRGELFF.

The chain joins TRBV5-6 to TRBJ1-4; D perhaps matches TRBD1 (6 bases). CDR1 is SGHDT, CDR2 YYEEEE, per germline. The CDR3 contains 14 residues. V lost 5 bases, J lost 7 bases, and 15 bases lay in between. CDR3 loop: CASRQMGATEKLFF. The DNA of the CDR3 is TGTGCCAGCAGACAAATGGGGGCTACTGAAAAACTGTTTTTT.

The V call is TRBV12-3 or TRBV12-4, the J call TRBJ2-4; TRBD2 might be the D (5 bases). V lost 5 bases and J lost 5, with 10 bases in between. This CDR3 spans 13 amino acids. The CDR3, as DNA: TGTGCCAGCAGTCCACTAGGACAAAACATTCAGTACTTC. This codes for CASSPLGQNIQYF.

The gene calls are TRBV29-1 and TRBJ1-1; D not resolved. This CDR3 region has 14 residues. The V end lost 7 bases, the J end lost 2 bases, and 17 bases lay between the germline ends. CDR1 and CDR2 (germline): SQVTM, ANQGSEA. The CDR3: CSGQGIGFNTEAFF. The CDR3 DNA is TGCAGCGGCCAAGGAATAGGGTTCAACACTGAAGCTTTCTTT.

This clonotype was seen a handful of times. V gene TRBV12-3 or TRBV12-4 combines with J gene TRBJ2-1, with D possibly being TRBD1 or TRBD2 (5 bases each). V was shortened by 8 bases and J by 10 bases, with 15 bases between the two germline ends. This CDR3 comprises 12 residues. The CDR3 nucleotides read TGTGCCAGCTTTAAGAGGGGAGCCGAGCAGTTCTTC. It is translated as CASFKRGAEQFF.

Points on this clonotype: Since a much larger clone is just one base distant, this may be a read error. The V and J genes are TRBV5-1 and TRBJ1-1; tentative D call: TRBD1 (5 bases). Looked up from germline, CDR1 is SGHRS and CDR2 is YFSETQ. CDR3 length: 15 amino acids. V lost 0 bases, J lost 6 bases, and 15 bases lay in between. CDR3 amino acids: CASSLEKGRGSEAFF. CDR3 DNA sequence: TGCGCCAGCAGCTTGGAGAAGGGGCGAGGGTCTGAAGCTTTCTTT.